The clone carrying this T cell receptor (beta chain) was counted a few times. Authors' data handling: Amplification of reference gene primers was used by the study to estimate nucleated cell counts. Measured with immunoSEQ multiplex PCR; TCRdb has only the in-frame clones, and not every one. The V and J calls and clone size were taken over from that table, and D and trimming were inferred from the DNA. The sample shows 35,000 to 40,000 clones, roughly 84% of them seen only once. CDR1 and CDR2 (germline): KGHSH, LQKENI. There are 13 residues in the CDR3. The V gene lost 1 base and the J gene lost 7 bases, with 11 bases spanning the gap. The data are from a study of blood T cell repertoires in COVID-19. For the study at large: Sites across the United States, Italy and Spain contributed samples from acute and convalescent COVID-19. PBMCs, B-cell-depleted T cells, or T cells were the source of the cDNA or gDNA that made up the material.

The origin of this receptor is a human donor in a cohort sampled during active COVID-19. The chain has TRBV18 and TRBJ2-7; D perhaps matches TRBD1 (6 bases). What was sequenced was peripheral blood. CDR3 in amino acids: CASSPRGLLEQYF. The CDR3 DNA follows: TGTGCCAGCTCACCACGGGGGCTGTTGGAGCAGTACTTC.